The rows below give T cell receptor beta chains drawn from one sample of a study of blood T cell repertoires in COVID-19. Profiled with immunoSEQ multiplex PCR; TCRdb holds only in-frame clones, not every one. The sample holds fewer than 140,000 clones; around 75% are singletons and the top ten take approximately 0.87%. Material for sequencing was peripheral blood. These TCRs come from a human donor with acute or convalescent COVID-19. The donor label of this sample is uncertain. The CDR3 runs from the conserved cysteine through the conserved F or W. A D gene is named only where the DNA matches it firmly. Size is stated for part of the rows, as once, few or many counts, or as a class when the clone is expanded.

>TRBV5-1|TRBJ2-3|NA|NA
CASSAGIDTQYF
TGCGCCAGCAGCGCAGGGATAGATACGCAGTATTTT
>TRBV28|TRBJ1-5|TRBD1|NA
CASSLLQTSRGLNQPQHF
TGTGCCAGCAGTTTATTACAAACTTCCAGGGGGCTTAATCAGCCCCAGCATTTT
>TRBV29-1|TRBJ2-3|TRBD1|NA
CSVRGQGIDTQYF
TGCAGCGTTAGGGGACAGGGAATAGATACGCAGTATTTT
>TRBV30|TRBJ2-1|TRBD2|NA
CAWSFGTSGGPSSYNEQFF
TGTGCCTGGAGTTTTGGGACTAGCGGGGGGCCGAGCTCCTACAATGAGCAGTTCTTC
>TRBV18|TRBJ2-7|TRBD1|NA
CASSPLPGQGRDEQYF
TGTGCCAGCTCACCGCTACCGGGACAGGGTAGGGACGAGCAGTACTTC
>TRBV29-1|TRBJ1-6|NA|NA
CSIRDTQHSPLHF
TGCAGCATTCGGGACACCCAGCATTCACCCCTCCACTTT
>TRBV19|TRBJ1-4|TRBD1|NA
CASSGHRGRGEKLFF
TGTGCCAGTAGTGGTCACAGGGGGCGAGGTGAAAAACTGTTTTTT
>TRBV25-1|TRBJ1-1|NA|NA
CASSDSLLGSRGAEAFF
TGTGCCAGCAGCGATTCGTTACTCGGGTCCCGCGGGGCTGAAGCTTTCTTT
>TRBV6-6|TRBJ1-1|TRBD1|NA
CASRDRGNTEAFF
TGTGCCAGCAGAGACAGGGGTAACACTGAAGCTTTCTTT
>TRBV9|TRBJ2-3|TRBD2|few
CASSVATSGGFSTDTQYF
TGTGCCAGCAGCGTAGCGACTAGCGGGGGGTTTAGCACAGATACGCAGTATTTT
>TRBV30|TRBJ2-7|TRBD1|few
CAWSQGQAEQYF
TGTGCCTGGAGTCAGGGACAGGCCGAGCAGTACTTC
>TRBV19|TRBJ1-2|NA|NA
CASSMRVYGYTF
TGTGCCAGTAGTATGAGGGTATACGGCTACACCTTC
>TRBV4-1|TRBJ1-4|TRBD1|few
CASSQRQGIDEKLFF
TGCGCCAGCAGCCAACGACAGGGGATCGATGAAAAACTGTTTTTT
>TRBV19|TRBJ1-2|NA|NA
CASSTRQAGYTF
TGTGCCAGTAGTACCCGACAGGCGGGCTACACCTTC
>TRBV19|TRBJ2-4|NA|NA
CASSYRLEKNIQYF
TGTGCCAGTAGTTATAGGCTGGAGAAAAACATTCAGTACTTC
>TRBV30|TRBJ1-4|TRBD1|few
CAWRKRDRDNEKLFF
TGTGCCTGGAGGAAAAGGGACAGGGATAATGAAAAACTGTTTTTT
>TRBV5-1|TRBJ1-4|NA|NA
CASSTGQPNEKLFF
TGCGCCAGCAGCACAGGACAGCCAAATGAAAAACTGTTTTTT
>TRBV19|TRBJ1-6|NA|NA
CASSIVASSGSPLHF
TGTGCCAGTAGTATAGTGGCCAGTTCAGGGTCACCCCTCCACTTT
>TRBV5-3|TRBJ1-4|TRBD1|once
CARSSRQGGPNEKLFF
TGTGCCAGAAGCTCACGACAGGGGGGACCTAATGAAAAACTGTTTTTT
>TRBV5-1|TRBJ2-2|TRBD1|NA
CASSYAGQGSGELFF
TGCGCCAGCAGCTATGCCGGACAGGGTTCCGGGGAGCTGTTTTTT
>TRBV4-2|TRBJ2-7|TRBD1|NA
CASSQDYPGGAYEQYF
TGTGCCAGCAGCCAAGATTATCCAGGGGGCGCGTACGAGCAGTACTTC
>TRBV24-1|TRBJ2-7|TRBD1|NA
CATSEGGTGRRFYEQYF
TGTGCCACCAGTGAGGGGGGGACAGGGCGGAGGTTCTACGAGCAGTACTTC
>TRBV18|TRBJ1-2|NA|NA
CASSPGIRGHGYGYTF
TGTGCCAGCTCACCAGGCATTAGAGGGCACGGCTATGGCTACACCTTC
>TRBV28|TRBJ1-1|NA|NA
CASLMGRVNTEAFF
TGTGCCAGCCTCATGGGCAGGGTGAACACTGAAGCTTTCTTT
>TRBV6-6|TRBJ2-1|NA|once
CASSLLGNEQFF
TGTGCCAGCAGTTTACTAGGGAATGAGCAGTTCTTC
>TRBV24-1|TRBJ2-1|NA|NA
CATSDLKFAGGDEQFF
TGTGCCACCAGTGATTTGAAGTTTGCGGGCGGGGATGAGCAGTTCTTC
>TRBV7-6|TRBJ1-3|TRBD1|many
CASSRQGVSGNTIYF
TGTGCCAGCAGCCGACAGGGGGTCTCTGGAAACACCATATATTTT
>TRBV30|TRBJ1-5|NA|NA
CAWSNREGQPQHF
TGTGCCTGGAGTAACAGGGAGGGTCAGCCCCAGCATTTT
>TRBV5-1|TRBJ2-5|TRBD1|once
CASSGRTGGTQYF
TGCGCCAGCAGCGGACGGACAGGGGGTACCCAGTACTTC